The rows below give T cell receptor beta chains drawn from one sample of a study of blood T cell repertoires in COVID-19. Measured with immunoSEQ multiplex PCR; TCRdb has only the in-frame clones, and not every one. Here the sample spans over 150,000 clones, approximately 83% being singletons. Sequencing was carried out using peripheral blood. The receptors stem from a woman aged 60-75 years with acute or convalescent COVID-19. The CDR3 runs from the conserved cysteine through the conserved F or W. Each record gives: J gene, V gene, CDR3 protein.

TRBJ1-6 TRBV7-2 CASSPGVHNSPLHF
TRBJ2-5 TRBV7-9 CASSRTRGQETQYF
TRBJ1-2 TRBV4-3 CASSQGGSGSLNYGYTF
TRBJ2-2 TRBV10-3 CAIAGQSTGELFF
TRBJ1-3 TRBV5-4 CASSLGQARGNTIYF
TRBJ1-6 TRBV13 CASSLRGQGSSPLHF
TRBJ1-5 TRBV13 CASSLAGGQPQHF
TRBJ2-1 TRBV2 CASRRGPLQNEQFF
TRBJ1-2 TRBV5-6 CASSFYAGPDLGYTF
TRBJ2-1 TRBV20-1 CSGSSGGPEQFF
TRBJ2-1 TRBV28 CASSSSGGSSYNEQFF
TRBJ2-5 TRBV7-9 CASSQTGSGETQYF
TRBJ1-4 TRBV11-2 CASSLGAIEGATNEKLFF
TRBJ2-7 TRBV28 CASSRLAIYEQYF
TRBJ2-7 TRBV10-3 CAISEPGQGYEQYF
TRBJ2-5 TRBV19 CASSILGSGETQYF
TRBJ2-7 TRBV25-1 CASSKAGVRGYEQYF
TRBJ1-2 TRBV18 CASSPGQGTNLGGYTF
TRBJ1-2 TRBV6-5 CASRGQLNGYTF
TRBJ2-3 TRBV29-1 CSALTGNTDTQYF
TRBJ1-5 TRBV10-3 CAISESGGSTDQPQHF
TRBJ2-7 TRBV11-2 CASSLGWDLSYEQYF
TRBJ2-4 TRBV28 CASRAARLAKNIQYF
TRBJ2-4 TRBV5-1 CASSSGDRSTKNIQYF
TRBJ1-5 TRBV24-1 CATSGGAGDRSNQPQHF
TRBJ1-1 TRBV4-1 CASSQQGTGDWNTEAFF
TRBJ2-7 TRBV18 CASSPEKGRYEQYF
TRBJ1-2 TRBV4-2 CASSQDQGLTLGYTF
TRBJ2-6 TRBV24-1 CATSDRGTGANVLTF
TRBJ2-1 TRBV5-5 CASSKLTGSSYNEQFF
TRBJ2-7 TRBV10-3 CAIAAGADPYEQYF
TRBJ2-7 TRBV11-2 CASRRGYTSYEQYF
TRBJ1-2 TRBV2 CASTGIRDYGYTF
TRBJ2-7 TRBV6-2/TRBV6-3 CASSRGSGGLSEQYF
TRBJ1-6 TRBV23-1 CASSHGHLPSSYNSPLHF
TRBJ1-3 TRBV7-2 CASSLGSGGNTIYF
TRBJ2-5 TRBV7-2 CASSLVGQGEETQYF
TRBJ1-1 TRBV6-1 CASSEAAREFAEAFF
TRBJ1-2 TRBV28 CAEAGQGQGWGYTF
TRBJ1-1 TRBV10-1 CASSLTGKTEAFF
TRBJ1-1 TRBV7-8 CASSLPEGNTEAFF
TRBJ2-5 TRBV9 CASSLGGTGYVETQYF
TRBJ1-2 TRBV21-1 CASSKATGPNGYTF
TRBJ2-7 TRBV4-1 CASSLQAGTYEQYF
TRBJ1-2 TRBV6-5 CASSRDRDDGYTF
TRBJ1-2 TRBV5-1 CASSPDSPLNYGYTF
TRBJ1-6 TRBV3-1/TRBV3-2 CASSQVGSGRGGSYNSPLHF
TRBJ2-6 TRBV21-1 CASSALQGTGANVLTF
TRBJ2-3 TRBV2 CANRQGSSTDTQYF
TRBJ2-1 TRBV29-1 CSVEDDQRGALQSNEQFF
TRBJ2-1 TRBV3-1/TRBV3-2 CASSQILAGGKDEQFF
TRBJ1-2 TRBV3-1/TRBV3-2 CASSQAGGSGYTF
TRBJ1-2 TRBV5-1 CASSPGTGVAYGYTF